Listed here are 16 T cell receptor beta chains from one sample, sequenced in a study of blood T cell repertoires in COVID-19. Generated by immunoSEQ multiplex PCR, the TCRdb table keeps only in-frame clones and is missing some. Of 150,000 to 200,000 clones listed, approximately 89% are singletons. Source material: peripheral blood. These receptors were taken from a man between 70 and 80 years old with acute or convalescent COVID-19.

The chain's CDR3 is CASNPTQGFNTEAFF. In DNA form, the CDR3 reads TGCGCCAGCAACCCCACACAGGGATTTAACACTGAAGCTTTCTTT. The rearrangement uses TRBV5-1 and TRBJ1-1; D is perhaps TRBD1 (6 bases). This CDR3 has 15 residues. V lost 6 bases and J 2 bases, leaving 17 bases between the germline ends. CDR1 SGHRS and CDR2 YFSETQ come from the germline V gene.

The rearrangement links TRBV7-2 to TRBJ1-1; 7 bases line up with TRBD1. The CDR3 runs 15 residues. The V gene's germline CDR1 is SGHTA and CDR2 FQGNSA. The trim removed 5 bases at V and 2 bases at J, leaving 8 bases unmatched. CDR3 in amino acids: CASSPWDRLNTEAFF. In DNA form, the CDR3 reads TGTGCCAGCAGCCCATGGGACAGACTTAACACTGAAGCTTTCTTT.

V usage is TRBV10-3 and J usage is TRBJ1-5, with 8 positions matching TRBD1. This CDR3 has 18 amino acids. CDR1 is ENHRY, CDR2 SYGVKD, per germline. Trimming took 5 bases from V and 4 from J; bases not matched to a gene: 16. This CDR3 reads CAISPIWTGTGSNQPQHF. The CDR3, as DNA: TGTGCCATCAGTCCTATCTGGACAGGGACGGGGTCAAATCAGCCCCAGCATTTT.

V usage is TRBV5-1 and J usage is TRBJ1-1; the D gene is possibly TRBD1 (5 bases). V was shortened by 2 bases and J by 4 bases, with 12 bases between the two germline ends. CDR3 length: 14 amino acids. The germline V gene encodes CDR1 SGHRS and CDR2 YFSETQ. The CDR3 bases are TGCGCCAGCAGCTTCGGGGGGGTTAGCACTGAAGCTTTCTTT. It translates to CASSFGGVSTEAFF.

This rearrangement joins TRBV30 to TRBJ2-4; D is possibly TRBD1 (6 bases). The V end lost 4 bases, the J end lost 9 bases, and 10 bases lay between the germline ends. CDR3 length: 11 amino acids. CDR1 GTSNPN and CDR2 SVGIG come from the germline V gene (reference sequence). This CDR3 reads CAWNRAGIQYF. The CDR3 nucleotides read TGTGCCTGGAACAGGGCTGGCATTCAGTACTTC. Variable domain in full (rest from reference TRBV30 and TRBJ2-4): SQTIHQWPATLVQPVGSPLSLECTVEGTSNPNLYWYRQAAGRGLQLLFYSVGIGQISSEVPQNLSASRPQDRQFILSSKKLLLSDSGFYLCAWNRAGIQYFGAGTRLSVL.

In this sample, this clone turned up many times. This chain joins TRBV27 and TRBJ2-7, with 7 bases aligning to TRBD1. The CDR3 runs 14 residues. CDR1 and CDR2 (germline): MNHEY, SMNVEV (reference sequence). V lost 1 base to trimming and J lost 2 bases; unmatched junction nucleotides: 2. The CDR3 sequence: CASSLYRGPYEQYF. In DNA, the CDR3 is TGTGCCAGCAGTTTATACAGGGGCCCCTACGAGCAGTACTTC.

This clone was counted a few times. The chain recombines TRBV7-9 with TRBJ2-7, with no clear D. Germline V gene data show CDR1 as SEHNR and CDR2 as FQNEAQ (reference sequence). This CDR3 is built from 11 residues. V lost 5 bases and J 1 base, leaving 3 bases between the germline ends. The CDR3: CASSHSYEQYF. CDR3 in DNA: TGTGCCAGCAGCCATTCCTACGAGCAGTACTTC.

This chain connects TRBV5-1 to TRBJ1-4; 10 bases line up with TRBD1. The germline CDR1 and CDR2 sequences are SGHRS and YFSETQ. There are 13 residues in the CDR3. Trimming took 7 bases from V and 9 from J; bases not matched to a gene: 6. CDR3 sequence (DNA): TGCGCCAGCTGGCCGGGACAGGGGCAAAAACTGTTTTTT. Its translation is CASWPGQGQKLFF.

The chain couples TRBV4-2 to TRBJ2-7, with D perhaps matching TRBD2 (6 bases). V was clipped by 4 bases and J by 2 bases, with 24 bases between them. This CDR3 has 18 residues. Germline V gives CDR1 LGHNA, CDR2 YNFKEQ. The CDR3, as DNA: TGTGCCAGCAGCCCCTCTCCGTCGCGGGGCCCCAGGGCCTACGAGCAGTACTTC. Amino acids: CASSPSPSRGPRAYEQYF.

The rearrangement links TRBV4-1 to TRBJ1-2; TRBD1 is a possible D gene (5 bases). This CDR3 is built from 17 residues. Germline V gives CDR1 MGHRA, CDR2 YSYEKL. V lost 0 bases, J lost 3 bases, and 17 bases lay in between. CDR3: CASSQEAPFVGDYGYTF. In DNA form, the CDR3 reads TGCGCCAGCAGCCAAGAAGCTCCTTTTGTAGGGGACTATGGCTACACCTTC.

This chain links TRBV2 with TRBJ1-3, with a weak D call TRBD1 (5 bases). The CDR3 extends over 14 amino acids. The germline V and J ends were trimmed by 11 bases and 0 bases, with 14 bases remaining between them. CDR1 is SNHLY and CDR2 is FYNNEI in the germline V gene. The CDR3 protein is CASFGGFSGNTIYF. The CDR3 coding sequence is TGTGCCTCCTTCGGGGGGTTCTCTGGAAACACCATATATTTT.

The rearrangement joins TRBV7-2 to TRBJ1-3; 9 bases match TRBD1. Per germline, CDR1 SGHTA and CDR2 FQGNSA. V shed 4 bases, J shed 8 bases, and the junction held 9 bases outside the gene matches. This CDR3 is 15 amino acids long. CDR3 region: CASSSPTGGSDTIYF. CDR3 DNA sequence: TGTGCCAGCAGCTCCCCGACAGGGGGGTCGGACACCATATATTTT.

The V gene is TRBV3-1 (or the pseudogene TRBV3-2), the J gene TRBJ1-1; D unresolved. The V gene's germline CDR1 is LGHDT and CDR2 YNNKEL (reference sequence). Trimming removed 1 base from V and 2 bases from J, with 11 bases in between. The CDR3 spans 15 residues. The CDR3 DNA reads TGTGCCAGCAGCCAAGCGCCGGGTGTAAACACTGAAGCTTTCTTT. Protein sequence: CASSQAPGVNTEAFF.

This rearrangement joins TRBV2 to TRBJ1-2; TRBD1 aligns across 10 bases. The CDR3 covers 13 residues. The ends lost 8 bases at V and 8 bases at J; junction bases unmatched: 8. Per the germline V gene, CDR1 is SNHLY and CDR2 is FYNNEI. The CDR3 DNA is TGTGCCAGCGTGGGACAGGGGTTCGGCGGCTACACCTTC. It is translated as CASVGQGFGGYTF.

CDR3 residues: CASTVGLAGGGSYNEQFF. The CDR3, as DNA: TGTGCCAGTACCGTTGGACTAGCGGGAGGGGGCTCCTACAATGAGCAGTTCTTC. The genes are TRBV19 and TRBJ2-1; 15 positions match TRBD2. The V gene's germline CDR1 is LNHDA and CDR2 SQIVND (reference sequence). The V segment lost 7 bases and the J segment 0 bases; nucleotides outside the gene matches: 7. CDR3 size: 18 residues.

The V and J genes are TRBV11-3 and TRBJ2-5, with D possibly TRBD2 on 7 matching bases. CDR3 length: 14 residues. Germline-derived CDR1 and CDR2 are SGHNT and YENEEA. Trimming removed 8 bases from V and 2 bases from J, with 15 bases in between. The CDR3 is CASAPGGQQETQYF. CDR3 DNA sequence: TGTGCCAGCGCGCCGGGGGGACAACAAGAGACCCAGTACTTC.